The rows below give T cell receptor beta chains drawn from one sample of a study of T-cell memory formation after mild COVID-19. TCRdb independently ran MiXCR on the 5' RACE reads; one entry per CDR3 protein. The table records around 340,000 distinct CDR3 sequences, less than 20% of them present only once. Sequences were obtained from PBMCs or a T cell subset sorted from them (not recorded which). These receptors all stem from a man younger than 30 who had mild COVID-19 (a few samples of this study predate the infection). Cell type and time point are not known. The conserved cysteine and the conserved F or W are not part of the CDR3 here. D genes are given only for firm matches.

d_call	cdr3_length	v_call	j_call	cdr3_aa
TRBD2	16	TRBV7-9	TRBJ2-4	ASSSGTSGNLAKNIQY
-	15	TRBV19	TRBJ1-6	ASSGRQESSYNSPLH
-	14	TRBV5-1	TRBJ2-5	ASSLAETSLQETQY
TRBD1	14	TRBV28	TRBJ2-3	ASSPTGTGDTDTQY
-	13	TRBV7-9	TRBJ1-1	ASTPGGVVNTEAF
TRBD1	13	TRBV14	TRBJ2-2	ASSQLQGSTGELF
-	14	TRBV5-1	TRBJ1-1	ASSRPSQGMNTEAF
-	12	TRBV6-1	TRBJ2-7	ASSVRDIQHEQY
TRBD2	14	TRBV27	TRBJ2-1	ASTRPGTSGNNEQF
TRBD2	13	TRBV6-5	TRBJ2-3	ASSYTSGNTDTQY
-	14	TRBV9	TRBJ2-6	ASSSPLPAGANVLT
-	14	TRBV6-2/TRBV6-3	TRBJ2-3	ASSYDRGYLPDTQY
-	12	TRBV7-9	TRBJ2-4	ASSQSTATHIQY
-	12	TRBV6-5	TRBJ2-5	ASSYYGAWETQY
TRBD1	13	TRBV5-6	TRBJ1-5	ASSLTRGRNQPQH
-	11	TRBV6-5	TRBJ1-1	ASSTWTGDEAF
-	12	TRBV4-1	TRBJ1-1	ASSYVGAHTEAF
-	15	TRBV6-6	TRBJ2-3	ASSPKGLALSTDTQY
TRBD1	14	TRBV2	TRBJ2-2	ASSGKVTGDPGELF
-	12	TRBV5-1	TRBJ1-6	ASSLRDYNSPLH
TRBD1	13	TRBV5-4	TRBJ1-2	ASTLSQGGAVGYT
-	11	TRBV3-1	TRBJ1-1	ASSRGIDGEAF